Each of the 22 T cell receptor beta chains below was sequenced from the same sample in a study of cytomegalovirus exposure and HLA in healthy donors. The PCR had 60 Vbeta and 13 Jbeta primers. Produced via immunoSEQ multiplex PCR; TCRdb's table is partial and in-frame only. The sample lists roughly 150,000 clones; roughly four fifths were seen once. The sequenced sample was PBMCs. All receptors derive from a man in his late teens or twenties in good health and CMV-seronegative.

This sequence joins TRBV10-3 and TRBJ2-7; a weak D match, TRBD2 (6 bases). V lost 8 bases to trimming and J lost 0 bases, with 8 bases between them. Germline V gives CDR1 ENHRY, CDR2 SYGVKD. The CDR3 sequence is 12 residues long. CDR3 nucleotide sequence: TGTGCCATCCGGGGGAGCTCCTACGAGCAGTACTTC. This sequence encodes CAIRGSSYEQYF.

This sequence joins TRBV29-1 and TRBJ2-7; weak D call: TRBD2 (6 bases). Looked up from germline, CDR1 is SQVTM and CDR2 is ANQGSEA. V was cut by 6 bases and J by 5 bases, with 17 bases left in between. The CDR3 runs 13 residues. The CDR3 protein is CSVPTTREDEQYF. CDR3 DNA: TGCAGCGTCCCAACGACCAGGGAGGACGAGCAGTACTTC.

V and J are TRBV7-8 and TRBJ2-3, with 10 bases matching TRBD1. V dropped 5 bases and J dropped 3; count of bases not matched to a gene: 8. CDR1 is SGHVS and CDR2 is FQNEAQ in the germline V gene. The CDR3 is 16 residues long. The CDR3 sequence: CASSPLPGQGTDTQYF. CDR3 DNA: TGTGCCAGCAGCCCGCTACCGGGACAGGGGACAGATACGCAGTATTTT.

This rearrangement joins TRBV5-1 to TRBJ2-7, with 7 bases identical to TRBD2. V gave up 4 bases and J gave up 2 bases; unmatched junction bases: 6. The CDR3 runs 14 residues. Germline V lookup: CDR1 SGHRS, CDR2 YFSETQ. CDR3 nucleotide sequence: TGCGCCAGCAGCGCCGGAGCGGGGCCCTACGAGCAGTACTTC. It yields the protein CASSAGAGPYEQYF. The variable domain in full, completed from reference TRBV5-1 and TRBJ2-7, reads KAGVTQTPRYLIKTRGQQVTLSCSPISGHRSVSWYQQTPGQGLQFLFEYFSETQRNKGNFPGRFSGRQFSNSRSEMNVSTLELGDSALYLCASSAGAGPYEQYFGPGTRLTVT.

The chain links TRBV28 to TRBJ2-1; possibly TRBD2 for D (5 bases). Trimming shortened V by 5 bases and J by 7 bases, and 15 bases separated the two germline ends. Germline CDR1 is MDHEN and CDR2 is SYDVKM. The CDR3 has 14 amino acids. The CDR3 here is CASSLPFRENEQFF. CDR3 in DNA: TGTGCCAGCAGTCTCCCTTTTAGGGAGAATGAGCAGTTCTTC.

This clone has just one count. CDR3 loop: CASTEEHSSNQPQHF. The CDR3 nucleotides read TGTGCCAGCACCGAGGAACACTCTAGCAATCAGCCCCAGCATTTT. This chain uses TRBV2 with TRBJ1-5; D call uncertain. Trimming pared 7 bases from V and 0 bases from J, leaving 13 bases between. Per the germline V gene, CDR1 is SNHLY and CDR2 is FYNNEI. The CDR3 has 15 residues.

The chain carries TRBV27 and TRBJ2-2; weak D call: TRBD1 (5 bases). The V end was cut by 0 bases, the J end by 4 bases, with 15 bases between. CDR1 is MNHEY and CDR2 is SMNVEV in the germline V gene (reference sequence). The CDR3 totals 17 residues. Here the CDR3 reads CASSLSGPQVLTGELFF. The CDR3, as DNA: TGTGCCAGCAGTTTATCGGGGCCCCAAGTACTCACCGGGGAGCTGTTTTTT.

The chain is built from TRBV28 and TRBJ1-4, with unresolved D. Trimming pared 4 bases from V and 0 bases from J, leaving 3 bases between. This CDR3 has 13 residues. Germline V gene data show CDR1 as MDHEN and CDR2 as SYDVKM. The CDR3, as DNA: TGTGCCAGCAGTTCCGCAACTAATGAAAAACTGTTTTTT. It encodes CASSSATNEKLFF.

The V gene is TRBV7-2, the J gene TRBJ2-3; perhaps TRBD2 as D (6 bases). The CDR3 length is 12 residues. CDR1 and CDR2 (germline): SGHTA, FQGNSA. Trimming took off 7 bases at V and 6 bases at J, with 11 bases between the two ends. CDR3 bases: TGTGCCAGCAACGCGGCGGGGGATACGCAGTATTTT. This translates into CASNAAGDTQYF.

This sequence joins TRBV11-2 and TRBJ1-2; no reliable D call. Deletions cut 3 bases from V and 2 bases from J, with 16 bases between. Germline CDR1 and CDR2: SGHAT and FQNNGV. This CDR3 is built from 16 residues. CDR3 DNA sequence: TGTGCCAGCAGCTTGCCGGTGGGTACAGTCAACTATGGCTACACCTTC. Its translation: CASSLPVGTVNYGYTF.

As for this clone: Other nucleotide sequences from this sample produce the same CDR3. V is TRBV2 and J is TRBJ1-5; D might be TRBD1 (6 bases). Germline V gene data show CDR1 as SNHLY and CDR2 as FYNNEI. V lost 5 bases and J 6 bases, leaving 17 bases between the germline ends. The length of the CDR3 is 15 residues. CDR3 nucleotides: TGTGCCAGCAGTTCAGTTTCAAGGGGGGGTCAGCCCCAGCATTTT. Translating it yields CASSSVSRGGQPQHF. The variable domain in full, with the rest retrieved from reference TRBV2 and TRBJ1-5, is EPEVTQTPSHQVTQMGQEVILRCVPISNHLYFYWYRQILGQKVEFLVSFYNNEISEKSEIFDDQFSVERPDGSNFTLKIRSTKLEDSAMYFCASSSVSRGGQPQHFGDGTRLSIL.

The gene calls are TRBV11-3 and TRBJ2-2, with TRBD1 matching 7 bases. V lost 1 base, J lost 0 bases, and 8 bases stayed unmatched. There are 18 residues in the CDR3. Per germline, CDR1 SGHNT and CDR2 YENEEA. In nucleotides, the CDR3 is TGTGCCAGCAGCTTAGGTCTTTGGGACAGTGCGAACACCGGGGAGCTGTTTTTT. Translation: CASSLGLWDSANTGELFF.

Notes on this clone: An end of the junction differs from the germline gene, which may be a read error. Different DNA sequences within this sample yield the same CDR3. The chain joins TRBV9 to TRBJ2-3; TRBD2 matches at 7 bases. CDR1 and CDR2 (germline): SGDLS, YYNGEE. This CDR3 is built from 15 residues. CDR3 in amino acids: CASSVGGSAGDTQYF. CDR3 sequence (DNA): TGTGCCAGCAGCGTAGGCGGGAGTGCCGGAGATACGCAGTACTTT. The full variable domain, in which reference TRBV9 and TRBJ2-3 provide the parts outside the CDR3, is DSGVTQTPKHLITATGQRVTLRCSPRSGDLSVYWYQQSLDQGLQFLIQYYNGEERAKGNILERFSAQQFPDLHSELNLSSLELGDSALYFCASSVGGSAGDTQYFGPGTRLTVL.

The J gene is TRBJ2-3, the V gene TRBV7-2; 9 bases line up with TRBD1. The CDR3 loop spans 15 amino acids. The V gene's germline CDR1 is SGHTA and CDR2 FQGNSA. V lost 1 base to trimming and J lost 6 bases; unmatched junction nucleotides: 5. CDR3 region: CASSLGTGDSDTQYF. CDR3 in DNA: TGTGCCAGCAGCTTAGGGACAGGGGACTCGGATACGCAGTATTTT.

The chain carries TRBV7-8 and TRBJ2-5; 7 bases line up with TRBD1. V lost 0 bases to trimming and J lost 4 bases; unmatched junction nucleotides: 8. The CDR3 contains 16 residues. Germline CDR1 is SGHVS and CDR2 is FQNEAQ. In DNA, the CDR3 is TGTGCCAGCAGCTTAGCAATACAGGGGAGCGGAGAGACCCAGTACTTC. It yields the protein CASSLAIQGSGETQYF.

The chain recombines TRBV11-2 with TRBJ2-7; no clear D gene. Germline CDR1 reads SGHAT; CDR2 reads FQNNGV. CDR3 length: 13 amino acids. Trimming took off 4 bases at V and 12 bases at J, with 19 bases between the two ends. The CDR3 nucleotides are TGTGCCAGCAGCTCCCTGGTCGTCCGGAGACGGTACTTC. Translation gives CASSSLVVRRRYF. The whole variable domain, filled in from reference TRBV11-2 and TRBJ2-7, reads EAGVAQSPRYKIIEKRQSVAFWCNPISGHATLYWYQQILGQGPKLLIQFQNNGVVDDSQLPKDRFSAERLKGVDSTLKIQPAKLEDSAVYLCASSSLVVRRRYFGPGTRLTVT.

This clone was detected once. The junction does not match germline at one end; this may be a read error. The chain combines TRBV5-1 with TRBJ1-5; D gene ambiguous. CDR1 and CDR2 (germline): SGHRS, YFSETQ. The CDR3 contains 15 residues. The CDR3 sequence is CASSLAGHSHQPQHF. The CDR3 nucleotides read TGCGCCAGCAGCTTGGCCGGCCATAGCCATCAGCCCCAGCATTTT.

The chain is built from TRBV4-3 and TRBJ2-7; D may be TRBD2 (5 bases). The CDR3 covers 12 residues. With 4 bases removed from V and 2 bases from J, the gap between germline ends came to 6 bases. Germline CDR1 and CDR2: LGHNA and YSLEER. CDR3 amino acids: CASSPGTYEQYF. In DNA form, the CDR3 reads TGCGCCAGCAGCCCGGGGACCTACGAGCAGTACTTC.

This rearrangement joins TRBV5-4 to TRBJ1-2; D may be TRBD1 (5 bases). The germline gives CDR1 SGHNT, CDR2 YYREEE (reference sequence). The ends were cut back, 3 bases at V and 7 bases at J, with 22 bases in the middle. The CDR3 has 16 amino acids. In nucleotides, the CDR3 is TGTGCCAGCAGCTCCCGGGAGCAGGGCGGGGCGGGTGGCTACACCTTC. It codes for CASSSREQGGAGGYTF.

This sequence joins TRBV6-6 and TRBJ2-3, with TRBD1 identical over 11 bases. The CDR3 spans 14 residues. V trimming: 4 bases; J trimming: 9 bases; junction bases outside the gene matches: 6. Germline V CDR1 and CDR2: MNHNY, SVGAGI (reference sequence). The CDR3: CASSSGTGGGTQYF. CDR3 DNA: TGTGCCAGCAGTTCTGGGACAGGGGGTGGCACGCAGTATTTT.

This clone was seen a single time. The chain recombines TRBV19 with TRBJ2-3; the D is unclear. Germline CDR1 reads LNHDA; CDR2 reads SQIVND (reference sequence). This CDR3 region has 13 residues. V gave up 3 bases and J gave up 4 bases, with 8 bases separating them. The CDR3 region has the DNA TGTGCCAGTAGTATGGTTCGCGCAGATACGCAGTATTTT. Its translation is CASSMVRADTQYF.

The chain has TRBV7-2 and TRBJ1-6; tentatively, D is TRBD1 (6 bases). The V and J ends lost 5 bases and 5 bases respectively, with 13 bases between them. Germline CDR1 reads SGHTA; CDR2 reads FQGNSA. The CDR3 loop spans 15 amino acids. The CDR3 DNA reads TGTGCCAGCAGCCAACAGGGTACGAATAATTCACCCCTCCACTTT. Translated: CASSQQGTNNSPLHF. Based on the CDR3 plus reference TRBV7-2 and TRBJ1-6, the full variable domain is GAGVSQSPSNKVTEKGKDVELRCDPISGHTALYWYRQSLGQGLEFLIYFQGNSAPDKSGLPSDRFSAERTGGSVSTLTIQRTQQEDSAVYLCASSQQGTNNSPLHFGNGTRLTVT.